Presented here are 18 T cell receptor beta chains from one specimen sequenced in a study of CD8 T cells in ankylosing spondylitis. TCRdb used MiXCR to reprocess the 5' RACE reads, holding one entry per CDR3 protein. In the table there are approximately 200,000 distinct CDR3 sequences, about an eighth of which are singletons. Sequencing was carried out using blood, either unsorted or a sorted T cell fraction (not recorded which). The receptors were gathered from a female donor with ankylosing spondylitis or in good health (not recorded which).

Here the CDR3 DNA reads TGTGCCAGCAGTTTGATACACCGCGAGCAGTACTTC. Translating it yields CASSLIHREQYF. The V call is TRBV28, the J call TRBJ2-7; no reliable D call. V was clipped by 3 bases and J by 6 bases, with 9 bases between them. Germline V gene sequence: CDR1 MDHEN, CDR2 SYDVKM. CDR3 length: 12 amino acids.

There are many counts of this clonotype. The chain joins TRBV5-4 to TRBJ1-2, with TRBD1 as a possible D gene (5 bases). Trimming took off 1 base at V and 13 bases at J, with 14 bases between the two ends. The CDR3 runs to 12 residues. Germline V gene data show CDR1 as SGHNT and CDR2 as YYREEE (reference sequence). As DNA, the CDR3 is TGTGCCAGCAGCTTGCAAGCGGGGGACCCCACCTTC. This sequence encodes CASSLQAGDPTF.

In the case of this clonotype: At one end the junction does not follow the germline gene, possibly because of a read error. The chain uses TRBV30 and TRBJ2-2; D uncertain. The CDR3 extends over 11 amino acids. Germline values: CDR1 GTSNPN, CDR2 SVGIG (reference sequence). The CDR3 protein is CAWGVTGELFF. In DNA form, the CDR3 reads TGTGCCTGGGGTGTCACCGGGGAGCTGTTTTTT.

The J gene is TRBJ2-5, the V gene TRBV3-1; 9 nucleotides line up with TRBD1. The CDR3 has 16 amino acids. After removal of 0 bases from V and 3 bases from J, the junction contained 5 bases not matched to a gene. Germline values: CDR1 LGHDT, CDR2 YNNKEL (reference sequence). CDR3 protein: CASSQDMDRGEETQYF. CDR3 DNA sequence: TGTGCCAGCAGCCAAGATATGGACAGGGGAGAAGAGACCCAGTACTTC.

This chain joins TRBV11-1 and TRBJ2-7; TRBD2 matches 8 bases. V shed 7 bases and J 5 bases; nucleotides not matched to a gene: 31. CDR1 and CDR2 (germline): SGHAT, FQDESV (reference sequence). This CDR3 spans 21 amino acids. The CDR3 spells CASIGGLGTSSQLADLNEQYF. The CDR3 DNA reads TGTGCCAGCATCGGGGGTCTTGGAACTAGCTCGCAACTAGCGGACCTTAACGAGCAGTACTTC.

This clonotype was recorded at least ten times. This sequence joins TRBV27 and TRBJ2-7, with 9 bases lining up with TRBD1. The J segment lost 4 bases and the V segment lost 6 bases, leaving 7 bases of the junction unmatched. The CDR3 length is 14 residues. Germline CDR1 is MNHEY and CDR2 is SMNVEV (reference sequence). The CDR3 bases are TGTGCCAGCAGACGGACAGGGGTTCTATACGAGCAGTACTTC. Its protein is CASRRTGVLYEQYF.

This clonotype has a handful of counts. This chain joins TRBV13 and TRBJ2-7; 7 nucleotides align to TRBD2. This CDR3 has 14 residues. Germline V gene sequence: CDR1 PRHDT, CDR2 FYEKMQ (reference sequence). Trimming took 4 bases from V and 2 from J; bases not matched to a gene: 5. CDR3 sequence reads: CASSSKRGAYEQYF. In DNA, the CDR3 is TGTGCCAGCAGCTCAAAACGGGGGGCCTACGAGCAGTACTTC.

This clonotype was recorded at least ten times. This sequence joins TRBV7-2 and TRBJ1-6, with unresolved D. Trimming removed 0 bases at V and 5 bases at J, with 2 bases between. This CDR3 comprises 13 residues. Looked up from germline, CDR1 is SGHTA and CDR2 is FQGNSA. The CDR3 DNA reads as TGTGCCAGCAGCTTAGCCAATAATTCACCCCTCCACTTT. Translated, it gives CASSLANNSPLHF.

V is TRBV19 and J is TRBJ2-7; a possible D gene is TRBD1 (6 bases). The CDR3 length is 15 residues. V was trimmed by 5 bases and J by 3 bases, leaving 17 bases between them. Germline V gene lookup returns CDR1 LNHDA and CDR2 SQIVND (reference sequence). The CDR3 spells CASSPAIGQHYEQYF. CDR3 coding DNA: TGTGCCAGTAGTCCGGCTATCGGACAGCACTACGAGCAGTACTTC.

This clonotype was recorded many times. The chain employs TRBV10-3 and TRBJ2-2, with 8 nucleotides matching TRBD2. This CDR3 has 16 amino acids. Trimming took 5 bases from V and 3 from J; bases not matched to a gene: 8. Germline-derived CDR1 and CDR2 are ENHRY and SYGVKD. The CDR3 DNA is TGTGCCATCAGTCCCAGCGGGAGATCTCACACCGGGGAGCTGTTTTTT. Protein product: CAISPSGRSHTGELFF.

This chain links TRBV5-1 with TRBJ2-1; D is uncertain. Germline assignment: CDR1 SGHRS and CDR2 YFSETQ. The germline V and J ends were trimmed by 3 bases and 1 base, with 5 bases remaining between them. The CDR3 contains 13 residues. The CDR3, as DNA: TGCGCCAGCAGCTCGCCTTCCTACAATGAGCAGTTCTTC. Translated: CASSSPSYNEQFF. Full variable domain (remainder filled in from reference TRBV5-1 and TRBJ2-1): KAGVTQTPRYLIKTRGQQVTLSCSPISGHRSVSWYQQTPGQGLQFLFEYFSETQRNKGNFPGRFSGRQFSNSRSEMNVSTLELGDSALYLCASSSPSYNEQFFGPGTRLTVL.

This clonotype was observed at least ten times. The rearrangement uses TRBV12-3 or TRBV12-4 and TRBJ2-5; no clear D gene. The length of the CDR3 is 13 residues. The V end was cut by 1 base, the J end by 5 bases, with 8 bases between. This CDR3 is CASSLVGDETQYF. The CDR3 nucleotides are TGTGCCAGCAGTTTAGTAGGTGATGAGACCCAGTACTTC.

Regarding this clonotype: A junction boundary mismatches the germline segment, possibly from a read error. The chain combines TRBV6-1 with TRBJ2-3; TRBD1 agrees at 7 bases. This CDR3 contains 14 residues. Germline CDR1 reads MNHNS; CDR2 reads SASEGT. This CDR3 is CASSTGAGTDMQYF. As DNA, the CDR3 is TGTGCCAGCAGTACAGGGGCCGGAACAGATATGCAGTATTTT.

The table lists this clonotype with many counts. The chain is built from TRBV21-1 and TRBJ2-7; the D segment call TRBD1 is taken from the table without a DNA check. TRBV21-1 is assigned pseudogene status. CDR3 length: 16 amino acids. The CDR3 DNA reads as TGTGCCAGCAGCAAAGTGTCCGGGACAGGTACCTACGAGCAGTACTTC. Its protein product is CASSKVSGTGTYEQYF.

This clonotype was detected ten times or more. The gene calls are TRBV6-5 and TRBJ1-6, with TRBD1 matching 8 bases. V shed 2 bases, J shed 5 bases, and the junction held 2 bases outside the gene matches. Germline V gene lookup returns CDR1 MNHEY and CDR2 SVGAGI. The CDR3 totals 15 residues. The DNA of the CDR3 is TGTGCCAGCAGTTACGCGGGACAGGATAATTCACCCCTCCACTTT. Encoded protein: CASSYAGQDNSPLHF.

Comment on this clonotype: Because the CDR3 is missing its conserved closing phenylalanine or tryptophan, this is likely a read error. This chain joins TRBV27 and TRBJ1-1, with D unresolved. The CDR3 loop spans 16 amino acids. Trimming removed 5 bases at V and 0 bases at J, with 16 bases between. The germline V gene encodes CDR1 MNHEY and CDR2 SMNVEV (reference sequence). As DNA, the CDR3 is TGTGCCAGCAGTCGCCCCGGGAGGCCCCTGAACACTGAAGCTTTCGTT. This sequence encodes CASSRPGRPLNTEAFV.

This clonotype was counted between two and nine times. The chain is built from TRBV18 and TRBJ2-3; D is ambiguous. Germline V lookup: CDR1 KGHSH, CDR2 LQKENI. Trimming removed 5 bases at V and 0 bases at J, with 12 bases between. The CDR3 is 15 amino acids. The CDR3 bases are TGTGCCAGCTCATCGTTCCCCCTTAGCACAGATACGCAGTATTTT. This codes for CASSSFPLSTDTQYF.

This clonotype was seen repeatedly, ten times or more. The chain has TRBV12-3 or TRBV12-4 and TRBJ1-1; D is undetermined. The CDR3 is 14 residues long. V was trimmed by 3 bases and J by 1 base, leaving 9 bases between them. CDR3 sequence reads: CASSLEGWNTEAFF. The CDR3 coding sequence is TGTGCCAGCAGTTTGGAGGGATGGAACACTGAAGCTTTCTTT.